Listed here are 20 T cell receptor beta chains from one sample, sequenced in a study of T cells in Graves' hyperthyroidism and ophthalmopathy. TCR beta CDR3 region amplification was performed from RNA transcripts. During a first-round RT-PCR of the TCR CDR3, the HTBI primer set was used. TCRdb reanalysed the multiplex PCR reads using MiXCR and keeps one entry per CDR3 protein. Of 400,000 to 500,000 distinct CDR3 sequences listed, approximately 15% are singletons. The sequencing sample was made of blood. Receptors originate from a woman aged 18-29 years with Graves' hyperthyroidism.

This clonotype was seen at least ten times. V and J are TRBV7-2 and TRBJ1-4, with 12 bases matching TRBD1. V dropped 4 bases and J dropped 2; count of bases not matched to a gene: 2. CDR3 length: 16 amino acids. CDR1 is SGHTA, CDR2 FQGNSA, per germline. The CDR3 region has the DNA TGTGCCAGCAGCTCCGGGACAGGGGGCACTAATGAAAAACTGTTTTTT. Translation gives CASSSGTGGTNEKLFF. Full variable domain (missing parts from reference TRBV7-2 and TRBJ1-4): GAGVSQSPSNKVTEKGKDVELRCDPISGHTALYWYRQSLGQGLEFLIYFQGNSAPDKSGLPSDRFSAERTGGSVSTLTIQRTQQEDSAVYLCASSSGTGGTNEKLFFGSGTQLSVL.

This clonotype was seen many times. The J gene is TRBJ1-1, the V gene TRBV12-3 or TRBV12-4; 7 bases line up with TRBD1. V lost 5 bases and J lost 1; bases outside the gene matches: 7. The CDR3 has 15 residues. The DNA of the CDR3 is TGTGCCAGCAGTCATTGGCAGGGGGGGAACACTGAAGCTTTCTTT. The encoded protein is CASSHWQGGNTEAFF.

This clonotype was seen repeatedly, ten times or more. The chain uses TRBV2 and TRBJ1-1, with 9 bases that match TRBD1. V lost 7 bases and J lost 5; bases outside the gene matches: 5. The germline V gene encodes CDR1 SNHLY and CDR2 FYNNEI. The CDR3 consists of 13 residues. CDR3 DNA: TGTGCCAGCATTATGGACAGGGGTACTGAAGCTTTCTTT. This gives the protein CASIMDRGTEAFF.

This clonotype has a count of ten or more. The CDR3 protein is CATRDRVISLNTEAFF. The CDR3 region has the DNA TGTGCCACCCGGGACAGGGTCATTTCTTTGAACACTGAAGCTTTCTTT. The rearrangement links TRBV2 to TRBJ1-1; 9 bases line up with TRBD1. CDR3 length equals 16 residues. Germline V gene sequence: CDR1 SNHLY, CDR2 FYNNEI. V shed 10 bases and J 0 bases; nucleotides not matched to a gene: 12.

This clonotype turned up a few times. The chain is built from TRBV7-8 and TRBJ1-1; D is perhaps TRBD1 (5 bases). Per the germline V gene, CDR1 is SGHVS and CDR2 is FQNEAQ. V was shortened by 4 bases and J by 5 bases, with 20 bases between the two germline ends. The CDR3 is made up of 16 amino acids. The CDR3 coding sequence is TGTGCCAGCAGCTCACCGGGGCGAGATTTCCTTACTGAAGCTTTCTTT. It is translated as CASSSPGRDFLTEAFF.

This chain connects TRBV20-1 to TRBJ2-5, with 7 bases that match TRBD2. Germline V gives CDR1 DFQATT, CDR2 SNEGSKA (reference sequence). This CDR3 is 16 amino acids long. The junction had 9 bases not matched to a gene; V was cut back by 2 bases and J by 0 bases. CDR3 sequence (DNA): TGCAGTGCTAGATCGTTCCTAGCGGCGTACCAAGAGACCCAGTACTTC. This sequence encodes CSARSFLAAYQETQYF.

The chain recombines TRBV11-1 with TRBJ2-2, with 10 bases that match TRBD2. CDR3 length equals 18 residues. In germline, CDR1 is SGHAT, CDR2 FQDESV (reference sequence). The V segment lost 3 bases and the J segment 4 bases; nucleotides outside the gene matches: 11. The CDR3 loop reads CASSLGRTSGALTGELFF. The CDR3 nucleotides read TGTGCCAGCAGCTTGGGCCGGACTAGCGGAGCCCTCACCGGGGAGCTGTTTTTT. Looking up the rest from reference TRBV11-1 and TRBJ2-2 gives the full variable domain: EAEVAQSPRYKITEKSQAVAFWCDPISGHATLYWYRQILGQGPELLVQFQDESVVDDSQLPKDRFSAERLKGVDSTLKIQPAELGDSAMYLCASSLGRTSGALTGELFFGEGSRLTVL.

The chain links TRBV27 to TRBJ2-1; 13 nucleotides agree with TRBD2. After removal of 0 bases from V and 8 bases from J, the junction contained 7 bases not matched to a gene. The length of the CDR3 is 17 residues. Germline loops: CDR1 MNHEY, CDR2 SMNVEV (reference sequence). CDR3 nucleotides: TGTGCCAGCAGTTTATCGAGGGGACTAGCGGGATCCCATGAGCAGTTCTTC. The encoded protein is CASSLSRGLAGSHEQFF.

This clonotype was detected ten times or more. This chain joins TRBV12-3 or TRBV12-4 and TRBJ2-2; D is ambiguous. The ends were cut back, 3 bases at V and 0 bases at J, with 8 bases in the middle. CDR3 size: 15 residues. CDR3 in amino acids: CASSFPRSNTGELFF. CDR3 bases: TGTGCCAGCAGTTTCCCCAGGTCGAACACCGGGGAGCTGTTTTTT.

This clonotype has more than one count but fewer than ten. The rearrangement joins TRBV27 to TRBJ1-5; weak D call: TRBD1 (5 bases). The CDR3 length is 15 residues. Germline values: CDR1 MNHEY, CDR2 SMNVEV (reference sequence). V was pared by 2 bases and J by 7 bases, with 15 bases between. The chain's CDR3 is CASSLEAGRGQPQHF. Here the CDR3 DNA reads TGTGCCAGCAGTTTAGAGGCAGGGAGGGGACAGCCCCAGCATTTT.

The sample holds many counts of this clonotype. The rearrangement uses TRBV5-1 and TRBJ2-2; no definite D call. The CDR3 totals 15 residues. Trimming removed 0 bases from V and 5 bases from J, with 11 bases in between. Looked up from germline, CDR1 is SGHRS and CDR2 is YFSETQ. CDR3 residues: CASSLVTSWTGELFF. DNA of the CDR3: TGCGCCAGCAGCTTGGTAACCTCCTGGACCGGGGAGCTGTTTTTT.

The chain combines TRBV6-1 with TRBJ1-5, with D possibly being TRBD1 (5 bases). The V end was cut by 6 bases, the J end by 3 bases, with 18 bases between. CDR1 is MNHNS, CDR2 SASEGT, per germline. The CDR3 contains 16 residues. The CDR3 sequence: CASSSLTDSYNQPQHF. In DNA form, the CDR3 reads TGTGCCAGCAGCTCCCTCACCGACAGCTACAATCAGCCCCAGCATTTT.

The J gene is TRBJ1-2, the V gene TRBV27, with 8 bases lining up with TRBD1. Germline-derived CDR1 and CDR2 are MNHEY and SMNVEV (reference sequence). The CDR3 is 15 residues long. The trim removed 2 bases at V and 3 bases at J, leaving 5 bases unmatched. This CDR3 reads CASSLMQGADYGYTF. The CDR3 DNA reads TGTGCCAGCAGTTTAATGCAGGGGGCAGACTATGGCTACACCTTC.

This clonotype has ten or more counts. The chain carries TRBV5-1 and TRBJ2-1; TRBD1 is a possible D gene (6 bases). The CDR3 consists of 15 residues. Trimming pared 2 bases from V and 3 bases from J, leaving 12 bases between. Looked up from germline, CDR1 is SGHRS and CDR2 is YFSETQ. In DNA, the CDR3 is TGCGCCAGCAGCTTCGGACAGTCTCTCTACAATGAGCAGTTCTTC. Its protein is CASSFGQSLYNEQFF.

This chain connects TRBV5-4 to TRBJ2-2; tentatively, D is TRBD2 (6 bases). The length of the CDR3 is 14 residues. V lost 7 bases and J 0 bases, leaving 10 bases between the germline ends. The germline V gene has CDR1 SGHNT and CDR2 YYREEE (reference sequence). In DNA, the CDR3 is TGTGCCAGCGTCGGCGGGGCGAACACCGGGGAGCTGTTTTTT. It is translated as CASVGGANTGELFF.

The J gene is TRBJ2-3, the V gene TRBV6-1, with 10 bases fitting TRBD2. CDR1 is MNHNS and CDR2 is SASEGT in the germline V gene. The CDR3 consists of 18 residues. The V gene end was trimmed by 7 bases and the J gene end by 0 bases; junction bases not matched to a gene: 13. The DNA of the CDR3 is TGTGCCAGCAACCCCGGGACTAGCGCCAGCATAAGCACAGATACGCAGTATTTT. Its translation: CASNPGTSASISTDTQYF.

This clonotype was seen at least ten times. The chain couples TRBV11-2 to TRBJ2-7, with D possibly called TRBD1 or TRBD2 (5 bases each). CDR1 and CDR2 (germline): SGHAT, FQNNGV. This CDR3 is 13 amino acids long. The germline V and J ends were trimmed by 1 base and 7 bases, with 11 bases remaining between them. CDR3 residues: CASSLGGAREQYV. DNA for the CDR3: TGTGCCAGCAGCTTAGGAGGGGCGAGGGAGCAGTACGTC.

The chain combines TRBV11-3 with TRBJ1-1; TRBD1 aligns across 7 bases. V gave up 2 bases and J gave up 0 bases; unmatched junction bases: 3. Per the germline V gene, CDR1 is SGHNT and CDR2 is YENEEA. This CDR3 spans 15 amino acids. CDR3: CASSLQGGLNTEAFF. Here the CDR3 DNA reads TGTGCCAGCAGCTTACAGGGGGGACTGAACACTGAAGCTTTCTTT.

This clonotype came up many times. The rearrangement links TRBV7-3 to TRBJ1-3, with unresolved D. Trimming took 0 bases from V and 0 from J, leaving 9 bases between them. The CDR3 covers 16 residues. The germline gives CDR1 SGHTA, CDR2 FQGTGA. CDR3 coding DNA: TGTGCCAGCAGCTTAACTGGCGGAAGCTCTGGAAACACCATATATTTT. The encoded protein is CASSLTGGSSGNTIYF.

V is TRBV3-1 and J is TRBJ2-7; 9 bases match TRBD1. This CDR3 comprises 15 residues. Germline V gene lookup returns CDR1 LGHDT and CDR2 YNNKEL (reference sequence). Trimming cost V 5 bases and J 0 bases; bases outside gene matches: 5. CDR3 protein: CASSDRDRASYEQYF. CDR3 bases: TGTGCCAGCAGCGACCGGGACAGGGCCTCCTACGAGCAGTACTTC.